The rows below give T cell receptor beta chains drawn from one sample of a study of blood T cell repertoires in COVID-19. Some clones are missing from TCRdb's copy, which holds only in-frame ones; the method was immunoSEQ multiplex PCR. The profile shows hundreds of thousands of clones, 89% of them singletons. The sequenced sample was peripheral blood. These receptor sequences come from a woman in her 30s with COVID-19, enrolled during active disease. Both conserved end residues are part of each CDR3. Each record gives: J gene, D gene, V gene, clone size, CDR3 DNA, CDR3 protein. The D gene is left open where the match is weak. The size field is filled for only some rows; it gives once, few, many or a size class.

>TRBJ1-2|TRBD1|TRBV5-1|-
TGCGCCAGCAGCCCAGGGGGAAACTATGGCTACACCTTC
CASSPGGNYGYTF
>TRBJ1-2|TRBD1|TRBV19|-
TGTGCCAGTAGTCCGCAGGGGGGCGGCTACACCTTC
CASSPQGGGYTF
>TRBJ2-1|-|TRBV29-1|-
TGCAGCGTTTGGGACAGGGAATTAGCGGGAGGCTCCTCAAGCTCCTACAATGAGCAGTTCTTC
CSVWDRELAGGSSSSYNEQFF
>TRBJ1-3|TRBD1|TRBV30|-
TGTGCAGAACAGGGGGCGTCTGGAAACACCATATATTTT
CAEQGASGNTIYF
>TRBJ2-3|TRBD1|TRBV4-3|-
TGCGCCAGCAGCCAATCCGGGACAGGGACAGATACGCAGTATTTT
CASSQSGTGTDTQYF
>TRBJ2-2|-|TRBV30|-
TGTGCCTGGAGTGGGGCGGGCCCGAACACCGGGGAGCTGTTTTTT
CAWSGAGPNTGELFF
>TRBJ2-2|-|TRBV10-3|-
TGTGCCATCAGTGGCGAACGGGGGGCGAATCTTCTGGCCGGGGAGCTGTTTTTT
CAISGERGANLLAGELFF
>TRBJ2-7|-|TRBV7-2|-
TGTGCCAGCAGCTTGGAGGCCAGCTCCTACGAGCAGTACTTC
CASSLEASSYEQYF
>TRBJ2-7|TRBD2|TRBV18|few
TGTGCCAGCTCACCACCGGGGAGGGTCTACGAGCAGTACTTC
CASSPPGRVYEQYF
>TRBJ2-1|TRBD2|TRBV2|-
TGTGCCAGCAGGAGGACTAGCGGGGGGCTGGATGAGCAGTTCTTC
CASRRTSGGLDEQFF
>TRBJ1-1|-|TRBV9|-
TGTGCCAGCAGCGTAGGGGTCGCGGGGGCTCAAGGGGGAGCTTTCTTT
CASSVGVAGAQGGAFF
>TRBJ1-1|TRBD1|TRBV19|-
TGTGCCAGTACCTCAGGGGGCGAAGCTGAAGCTTTCTTT
CASTSGGEAEAFF
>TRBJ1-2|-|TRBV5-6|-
TGTGCCAGCAGCTCCCCCGAACAGGGAGAGACGAGCGGCTACACCTTC
CASSSPEQGETSGYTF
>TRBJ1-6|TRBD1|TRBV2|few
TGTGCCAGCACGGGACAGGGGTTTGTGAATTCACCCCTCCACTTT
CASTGQGFVNSPLHF
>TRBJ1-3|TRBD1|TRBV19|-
TGTGCCAGTAGTATCGTGACAGGGGGTGCCGGAAACACCATATATTTT
CASSIVTGGAGNTIYF
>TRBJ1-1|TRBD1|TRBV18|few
TGTGCCAGCTCACCTGCCCGGGACAGACCTGAAGCTTTCTTT
CASSPARDRPEAFF
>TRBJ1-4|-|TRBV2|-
TGTGCCAGCAGTGAGGCAGGGCGGGAAAAACTGTTTTTT
CASSEAGREKLFF
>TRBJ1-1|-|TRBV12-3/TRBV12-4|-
TGTGCCAGCACTAATGGAGGAAAAGCTTTCTTT
CASTNGGKAFF
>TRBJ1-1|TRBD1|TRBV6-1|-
TGTGCCAGCAGTGAATTGGGCAGGGGGCTGGATTGGGCTTTCTTT
CASSELGRGLDWAFF
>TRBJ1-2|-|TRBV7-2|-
TGTGCCAGCAGCTCCAGCCTCGGGGGGGCCGGTGGCTACACCTTC
CASSSSLGGAGGYTF
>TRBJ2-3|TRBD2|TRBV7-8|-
TGTGCCAGCAGCTTACCGGCCCATAGCGGGGGAGACGGCACAGATACGCAGTATTTT
CASSLPAHSGGDGTDTQYF
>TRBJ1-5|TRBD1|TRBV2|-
TGTGCCAGCAGTGACGCTAGACGGACAGGGCAGAAGGGCAATCAGCCCCAGCATTTT
CASSDARRTGQKGNQPQHF
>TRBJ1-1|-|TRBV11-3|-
TGTGCCAGCAGCTTAGAGTCCGGCACTGAAGCTTTCTTT
CASSLESGTEAFF
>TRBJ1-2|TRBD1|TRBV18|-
TGTGCCAGCTCACCAACACCGGGACAGGGGGCGGTCGGCTACACCTTC
CASSPTPGQGAVGYTF
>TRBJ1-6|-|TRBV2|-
TGTGCCAGCAGTGTAATGGACAGCATTAATTCACCCCTCCACTTT
CASSVMDSINSPLHF
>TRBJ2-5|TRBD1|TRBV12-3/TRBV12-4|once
TGTGCCAGCGGCAGGGGGCAAGAGACCCAGTACTTC
CASGRGQETQYF
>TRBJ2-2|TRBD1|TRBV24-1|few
TGTGCCACCAGTGTGCAGGGGGCTACCGGGGAGCTGTTTTTT
CATSVQGATGELFF
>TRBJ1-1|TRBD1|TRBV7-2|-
TGTGCCAGCAGCTTCGGGACAGGGAACACTGAAGCTTTCTTT
CASSFGTGNTEAFF
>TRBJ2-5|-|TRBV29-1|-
TGCAGCGCCGCAGGGGATTCGGGGCAGACCCAGTACTTC
CSAAGDSGQTQYF
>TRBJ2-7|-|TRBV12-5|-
TGTGCTAGTGGTTCCTCTCAGGACAATCCCTACGAGCAGTACTTC
CASGSSQDNPYEQYF
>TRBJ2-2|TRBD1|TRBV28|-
TGTGCCACCTTTAGGGACAGGGACACCGGGGAGCTGTTTTTT
CATFRDRDTGELFF
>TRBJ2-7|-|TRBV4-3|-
TGCGCCAGCAGCGAGGGCAAGGGCTACGAGCAGTACTTC
CASSEGKGYEQYF
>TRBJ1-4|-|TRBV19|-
TGTGCCAGTAGTACGATAGCAACTAATGAAAAACTGTTTTTT
CASSTIATNEKLFF
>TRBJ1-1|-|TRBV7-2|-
TGTGCCAGCAGCGTGGGGCTGGTCACTGAAGCTTTCTTT
CASSVGLVTEAFF
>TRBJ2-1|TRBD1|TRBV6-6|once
TGTGCCAGCAGTCCACAGGGGGGCCGCGTCCCCTACAATGAGCAGTTCTTC
CASSPQGGRVPYNEQFF
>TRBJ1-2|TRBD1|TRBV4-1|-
TGCGCCAGCAGCCAAGGGTCGGACAGGCTCGTTGGCTACACCTTC
CASSQGSDRLVGYTF
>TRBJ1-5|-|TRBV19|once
TGTGCCAGTAGTGGGGGGAAGGGGCTGGTGAGTCAGCCCCAGCATTTT
CASSGGKGLVSQPQHF
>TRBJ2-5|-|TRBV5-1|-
TGCGCCAGCAGCTCTGAGCTAGTTCAAGAGACCCAGTACTTC
CASSSELVQETQYF
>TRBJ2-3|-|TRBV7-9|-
TGTGCCAGCAGCCCCCCAGCGGCCCGCACAGATACGCAGTATTTT
CASSPPAARTDTQYF
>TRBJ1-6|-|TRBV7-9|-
TGTGCCAGCAGCTCTGGGGGGGATTCACCCCTCCACTTT
CASSSGGDSPLHF
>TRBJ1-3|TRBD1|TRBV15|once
TGTGCCACCAGCAGCCCCAGGACAGGGCGAAACACCATATATTTT
CATSSPRTGRNTIYF
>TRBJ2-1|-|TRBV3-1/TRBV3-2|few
TGTGCCAGCAGCCAAGAGGCGGGTCCCACATACAATGAGCAGTTCTTC
CASSQEAGPTYNEQFF
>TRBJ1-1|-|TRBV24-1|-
TGTGCCTCACGGGGGGCGGGGAACACTGAAGCTTTCTTT
CASRGAGNTEAFF
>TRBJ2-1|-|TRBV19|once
TGTGCCAGTAGTTTTCGGAGCTCCTACAATGAGCAGTTCTTC
CASSFRSSYNEQFF
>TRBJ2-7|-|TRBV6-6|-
TGTGCCAGCAGATGGCCGGGTGCCGTCAACGAGCAGTACTTC
CASRWPGAVNEQYF
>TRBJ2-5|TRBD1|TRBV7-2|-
TGTGCCAGCAGCTTAGATATAGGGACAGGGGACGGGGAGACCCAGTACTTC
CASSLDIGTGDGETQYF
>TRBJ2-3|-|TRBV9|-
TGTGCCAGCAGCCTCACAGATACGCAGTATTTT
CASSLTDTQYF
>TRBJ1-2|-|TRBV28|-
TGTGCCAGCAGGAGGGAGGGAGTGAATGGCTACACCTTC
CASRREGVNGYTF
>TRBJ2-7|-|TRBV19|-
TGTGCCAGTAGTATTTCCGGGATCCCCTACGAGCAGTACTTC
CASSISGIPYEQYF
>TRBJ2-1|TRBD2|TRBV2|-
TGTGCCAGCGGAAATAGCGGGAGGAGCTACAATGAGCAGTTCTTC
CASGNSGRSYNEQFF
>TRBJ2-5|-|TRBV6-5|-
TGTGCCAGCAGTTACTCGCGAGGTACCCAGTACTTC
CASSYSRGTQYF
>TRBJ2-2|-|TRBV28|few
TGTGCCAGCAGCCGAACTAGTTTCCGGGAGCTGTTTTTT
CASSRTSFRELFF
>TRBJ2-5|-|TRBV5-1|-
TGCGCCAGCAGCTTGGACGGCCAGGGGGAGACCCAGTACTTC
CASSLDGQGETQYF
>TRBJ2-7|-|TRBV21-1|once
TGTGCCAGCAGCATGCCTTCTGACAGCCGCTACGAGCAGTACTTC
CASSMPSDSRYEQYF
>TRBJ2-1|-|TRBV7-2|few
TGTGCCAGCAGCCGCAACCTTTGGGCTGAGTTCTTC
CASSRNLWAEFF